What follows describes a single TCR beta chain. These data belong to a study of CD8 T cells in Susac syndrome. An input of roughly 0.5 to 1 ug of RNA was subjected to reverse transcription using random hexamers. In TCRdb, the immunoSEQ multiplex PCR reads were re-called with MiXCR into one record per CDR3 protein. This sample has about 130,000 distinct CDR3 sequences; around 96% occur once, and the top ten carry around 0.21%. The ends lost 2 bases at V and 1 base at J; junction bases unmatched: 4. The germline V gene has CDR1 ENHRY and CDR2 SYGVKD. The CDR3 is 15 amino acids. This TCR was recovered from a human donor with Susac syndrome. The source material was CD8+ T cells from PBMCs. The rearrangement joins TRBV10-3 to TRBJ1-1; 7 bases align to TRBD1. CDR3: CAISEPTGRNTEAFF. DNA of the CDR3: TGTGCCATCAGTGAGCCGACAGGGAGGAACACTGAAGCTTTCTTT.